The 3 T cell receptor beta chains below come from one sample, sequenced in a study of cytomegalovirus exposure and HLA in healthy donors. Both 60 Vbeta primers and 13 Jbeta primers went into the PCR. The data were produced by immunoSEQ multiplex PCR, yet TCRdb's version contains in-frame clones alone and is incomplete. The data hold 150,000 to 200,000 clones, with about 75% observed a single time. The sample consisted of PBMCs. Receptors originate from a woman aged 40 to 50 in good health and CMV-seropositive.

This clone appeared a few times. The rearrangement links TRBV19 to TRBJ2-3; 10 bases line up with TRBD2. The CDR3 is 14 residues long. J was trimmed by 10 bases and V by 7 bases; bases with no gene match: 11. Germline assignment: CDR1 LNHDA and CDR2 SQIVND (reference sequence). CDR3 sequence (DNA): TGTGCCAGTACCACAGTCCCAACTAGCGGGGCGCAGTATTTT. This gives the protein CASTTVPTSGAQYF.

The chain employs TRBV7-8 and TRBJ2-6; the D gene is possibly TRBD1 (5 bases). The CDR3 spans 18 residues. Trimming pared 2 bases from V and 0 bases from J, leaving 14 bases between. Germline CDR1 reads SGHVS; CDR2 reads FQNEAQ. The CDR3, as DNA: TGTGCCAGCAGCTTAATCTACACAGGTTCCTCTGGGGCCAACGTCCTGACTTTC. It codes for CASSLIYTGSSGANVLTF.

The rearrangement links TRBV27 to TRBJ1-3; D call uncertain. V was cut by 4 bases and J by 1 base, with 11 bases left in between. The length of the CDR3 is 15 residues. Germline V gene sequence: CDR1 MNHEY, CDR2 SMNVEV (reference sequence). The CDR3 loop is CASSSWPGSGNTIYF. CDR3 DNA: TGTGCCAGCAGTTCTTGGCCAGGTTCTGGAAACACCATATATTTT.